These T cell receptor beta chains were read from a single sample in a study of T cell responses to AZD1222 COVID-19 vaccine. Sequencing was performed with immunoSEQ multiplex PCR; in TCRdb, only in-frame clones are kept and a portion is missing. The data contain 150,000 or so clones, almost 95% of them singletons. The source material was peripheral blood, sampled on day 0 of AZD1222 vaccination. The receptors originated from an adult in good health. The CDR3 runs from the conserved cysteine through the conserved F or W. A D gene is named only where the DNA matches it firmly. Clone size is shown for a subset of rows, as once, few, many or a class of expanded clone.

DNA	CDR3	D	J	V	size
TGTGCCAGCAGTTACTCGGCTTCAGGCGGTCAGCCCCAGCATTTT	CASSYSASGGQPQHF	.	TRBJ1-5	TRBV6-5	once
TGTGCCAGCAGCGTGTCAGGACTCAACACCGGGGAGCTGTTTTTT	CASSVSGLNTGELFF	.	TRBJ2-2	TRBV9	once
TGCGCCAGCAGTGGTTCTGGGGCCAACGTCCTGACTTTC	CASSGSGANVLTF	.	TRBJ2-6	TRBV10-1	.
TGTGCCAGCAGCTTAGAGAGTGGGACTCCGCTCATTTACAATGAGCAGTTCTTC	CASSLESGTPLIYNEQFF	.	TRBJ2-1	TRBV7-6	few
TGTGCCACCGAGAGGGGTGGGAACACTGAAGCTTTCTTT	CATERGGNTEAFF	.	TRBJ1-1	TRBV7-2	.
TGTGCCAGCAGTAGACTGGGACAGCCAGGGTATTTT	CASSRLGQPGYF	TRBD1	TRBJ2-3	TRBV6-2/TRBV6-3	.
TGCAGCGTTGAAGGGGAGGCACAAAAGTTCGCGGGAGCCCGGGGAGAGCAGTTCTTC	CSVEGEAQKFAGARGEQFF	TRBD2	TRBJ2-1	TRBV29-1	once
TGCGCCAGCAGCATACAGGGGGCGGTTGGAAACACCATATATTTT	CASSIQGAVGNTIYF	TRBD1	TRBJ1-3	TRBV5-1	.
TGTGCCAGCAGCTTATCGGGGGCTTACAATGAGCAGTTCTTC	CASSLSGAYNEQFF	.	TRBJ2-1	TRBV7-9	.
TGTGCCAGCGCTCTCCTCCTTACCGGACTGTTTTTT	CASALLLTGLFF	.	TRBJ1-4	TRBV2	.
TGTGCCAGCAGTTTGGCAGGGAGCAATCAGCCCCAGCATTTT	CASSLAGSNQPQHF	.	TRBJ1-5	TRBV28	.
TGTGCCAGTTTACAGGGGGCAGGGGAGACCCAGTACTTC	CASLQGAGETQYF	TRBD1	TRBJ2-5	TRBV7-9	.
TGCGCCAGCAGCCACGGTCGCGTGCCTTGGGAACTGTTTTTT	CASSHGRVPWELFF	.	TRBJ1-4	TRBV5-1	.
TGTGCCAGTAGTATCTTGGGGGGTAACACTGAAGCTTTCTTT	CASSILGGNTEAFF	.	TRBJ1-1	TRBV19	.
TGCGCCAGCAGTCATCGGCAGGGTGTTGAGACCCAGTACTTC	CASSHRQGVETQYF	.	TRBJ2-5	TRBV23-1	.
TGTGCCAGCAGCTTGGACAGGTTCAGCTCCTACGAGCAGTACTTC	CASSLDRFSSYEQYF	TRBD1	TRBJ2-7	TRBV2	.
TGTGCCAGTAGTATAGGACAGGGCCCTAACAATGAGCAGTTCTTC	CASSIGQGPNNEQFF	TRBD1	TRBJ2-1	TRBV19	.
TGTGCCAGCAGTCCTCGGGACAGCTATGGCTACACCTTC	CASSPRDSYGYTF	TRBD1	TRBJ1-2	TRBV28	.
TGTGCCAGCAGCCAAGGGGCGGTTTATGGCTACACCTTC	CASSQGAVYGYTF	.	TRBJ1-2	TRBV3-1/TRBV3-2	.
TGCAGTGCGCCGCTTGGGGAAAAACTGTTTTTT	CSAPLGEKLFF	.	TRBJ1-4	TRBV20-1	.
TGTGCCAGCAGCTTAGTCGGGGGTCAAGAGACCCAGTACTTC	CASSLVGGQETQYF	.	TRBJ2-5	TRBV7-9	.
TGTGCCAGTAGAGATCCCGGGACAGGGGATACTGAAGCTTTCTTT	CASRDPGTGDTEAFF	TRBD1	TRBJ1-1	TRBV19	.
TGTGCCAGCTCACCAGGGACTTCCTCCTACAATGAGCAGTTCTTC	CASSPGTSSYNEQFF	.	TRBJ2-1	TRBV18	.
TGTGCCAGCAGCTTAGAGGCAGGTAACACTGAAGCTTTCTTT	CASSLEAGNTEAFF	.	TRBJ1-1	TRBV11-3	.
TGTGCCAGCTCACCATCGTTCGGACTAGCGGGAAGCTCCTACAATGAGCAGTTCTTC	CASSPSFGLAGSSYNEQFF	TRBD2	TRBJ2-1	TRBV18	.
TGTGCCTTATCTAGCGGGCTGCCCTACGAGCAGTACTTC	CALSSGLPYEQYF	TRBD2	TRBJ2-7	TRBV30	.
TGTGCCAGCCTCGGACTAGCCTACAATGAGCAGTTCTTC	CASLGLAYNEQFF	TRBD2	TRBJ2-1	TRBV2	few
TGCGCCAGCAGCCAGGACTCTTCCTACAATGAGCAGTTCTTC	CASSQDSSYNEQFF	.	TRBJ2-1	TRBV4-3	.
TGTGCCAGCAGCGTAGGCCAGGGGAGGGATACGCAGTATTTT	CASSVGQGRDTQYF	.	TRBJ2-3	TRBV9	.
TGTGCCAGCAGGCCCTCGGGGGCGACCTATGGCTACACCTTC	CASRPSGATYGYTF	.	TRBJ1-2	TRBV6-5	.
TGTGCCAGCAGTGACAAACCGGGACTAGCGGGCCATCATACGCAGTATTTT	CASSDKPGLAGHHTQYF	TRBD2	TRBJ2-3	TRBV6-1	.
TGTGCCAGCAGCCAAGCACCCTGGGGTCCCAATCAGCCCCAGCATTTT	CASSQAPWGPNQPQHF	.	TRBJ1-5	TRBV7-9	.
TGTGCCAGCAGGCAGGGTCCCTACGAGCAGTACTTC	CASRQGPYEQYF	.	TRBJ2-7	TRBV6-5	.
TGTGCCAGCAGTTCAGGGTTATTGGACACTGAAGCTTTCTTT	CASSSGLLDTEAFF	.	TRBJ1-1	TRBV7-6	.
TGCAGCGCGGGGGCTTCGGTAAATCAGCCCCAGCATTTT	CSAGASVNQPQHF	.	TRBJ1-5	TRBV29-1	.